The 4 T cell receptor beta chains in this list originate from one sample, sequenced in a study of blood T cells in healthy people across ages. Then a second PCR, running about 6 to 11 cycles, was carried out with a sample-barcoded 5' primer and a J-beta primer mix. MiXCR, run by TCRdb on the 5' RACE reads, gives a single entry per CDR3 protein. The data show fewer than 2,000,000 distinct CDR3 sequences, about 32% seen once. The sequenced sample consisted of blood. The receptors shown here come from a woman aged 25-40 years in good health.

On this clonotype itself: Germline and junction disagree at one end, which may indicate a read error. The chain has TRBV29-1 and TRBJ2-1, with 7 bases aligning to TRBD1. There are 15 residues in the CDR3. CDR1 and CDR2 (germline): SQVTM, ANQGSEA. CDR3 residues: CSVATDRSSYDEQFF. CDR3 DNA sequence: TGCAGCGTTGCCACGGACAGGAGTTCCTACGATGAGCAGTTCTTC.

Only a few counts were recorded for this clonotype. This chain links TRBV10-3 with TRBJ1-6, with D hard to call. The CDR3 is 16 amino acids. Germline CDR1 is ENHRY and CDR2 is SYGVKD. The V end lost 3 bases, the J end lost 0 bases, and 9 bases lay between the germline ends. The CDR3 is CAISEGSTSYNSPLHF. The CDR3, as DNA: TGTGCCATCAGTGAAGGCAGCACCTCCTATAATTCACCCCTCCACTTT.

This clonotype showed up just a few times. This rearrangement joins TRBV4-1 to TRBJ2-1; TRBD1 aligns across 7 bases. Trimming removed 1 base from V and 9 bases from J; junction bases left unmatched: 15. Germline V gene sequence: CDR1 MGHRA, CDR2 YSYEKL. CDR3 length: 17 amino acids. Here the CDR3 reads CASSQGTGYPFGGEQFF. CDR3 sequence (DNA): TGCGCCAGCAGCCAAGGGACAGGCTATCCCTTTGGGGGTGAGCAGTTCTTC.

This rearrangement joins TRBV25-1 to TRBJ1-2; D is unclear. Germline-derived CDR1 and CDR2 are MGHDK and SYGVNS. The CDR3 is 14 amino acids. Trimming pared 3 bases from V and 1 base from J, leaving 9 bases between. CDR3 DNA: TGTGCCAGCAGTGAGGGCACCGATAACTATGGCTACACCTTC. It encodes CASSEGTDNYGYTF.